This TCR beta chain stems from a study of tumor-infiltrating lymphocytes in oesophageal squamous cell carcinoma. Via MiXCR, TCRdb re-called the PCR reads, giving one row per CDR3 protein. The sample lists roughly 19,000 distinct CDR3 sequences, 35% to 45% occurring once. This clonotype has at least ten counts. The sample was normal esophageal tissue next to the tumor. The sequence was obtained from a male donor with esophageal squamous cell carcinoma.

The CDR3 DNA reads TGTGCCAGCAGTTTCAGCAGGGGAGGGAAGACCCAGTACTTC. Translation: CASSFSRGGKTQYF. J is TRBJ2-5 and V is TRBV27, with TRBD2 as a possible D gene (7 bases). The CDR3 has 14 residues. V lost 3 bases, J lost 6 bases, and 14 bases lay in between. Germline lookup yields CDR1 MNHEY and CDR2 SMNVEV (reference sequence).